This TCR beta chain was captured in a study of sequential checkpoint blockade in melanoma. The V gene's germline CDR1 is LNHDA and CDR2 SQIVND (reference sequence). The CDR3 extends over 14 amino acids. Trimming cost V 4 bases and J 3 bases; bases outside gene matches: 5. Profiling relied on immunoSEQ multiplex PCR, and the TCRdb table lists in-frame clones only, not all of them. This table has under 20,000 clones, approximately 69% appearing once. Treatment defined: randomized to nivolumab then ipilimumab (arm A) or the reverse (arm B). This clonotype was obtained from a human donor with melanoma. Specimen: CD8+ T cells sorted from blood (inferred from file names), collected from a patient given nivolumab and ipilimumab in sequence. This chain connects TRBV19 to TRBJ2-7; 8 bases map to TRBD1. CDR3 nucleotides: TGTGCCAGTAGTAGGGCAGGGGGCTTCTACGAGCAGTACTTC. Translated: CASSRAGGFYEQYF.